Following are 25 T cell receptor beta chains from one sample sequenced in a study of blood T cells in healthy people across ages. PCR was performed a second time for about 7 to 12 cycles using a sample-barcoded 5' primer and a J-beta primer mix. TCRdb reprocessed the 5' RACE reads with MiXCR, giving one entry per CDR3 protein. The sample records roughly 900,000 distinct CDR3 sequences, about 28% being singletons. What was sequenced was blood. The receptors shown here come from a woman older than 75 in good health.

The table lists this clonotype with a few counts. This sequence may be a read error, since a much larger clone differs from it by one base. This sequence joins TRBV6-5 and TRBJ1-5, with TRBD1 identical over 7 bases. The CDR3 covers 15 residues. Per the germline V gene, CDR1 is MNHEY and CDR2 is SVGAGI. Trimming cost V 5 bases and J 1 base; bases outside gene matches: 5. CDR3 in amino acids: CASSPGGTSNQPQHF. In nucleotides, the CDR3 is TGTGCCAGCAGTCCAGGGGGTACAAGCAATCAGCCCCAGCATTTT.

At least ten counts were recorded for this clonotype. The gene calls are TRBV7-2 and TRBJ2-5; D gene ambiguous. Germline lookup yields CDR1 SGHTA and CDR2 FQGNSA. The CDR3 is 13 amino acids. V lost 1 base and J 3 bases, leaving 6 bases between the germline ends. The CDR3 reads CASSLERKETQYF. As DNA, the CDR3 is TGTGCCAGCAGCTTAGAAAGGAAAGAGACCCAGTACTTC.

In this sample, this clonotype turned up a few times. This sequence may be a read error, since a much larger clone differs from it by one base. The V and J genes are TRBV12-3 or TRBV12-4 and TRBJ2-5, with D perhaps TRBD2 (6 bases). The V and J ends lost 6 bases and 6 bases respectively, with 14 bases between them. This CDR3 spans 13 amino acids. The CDR3 nucleotides are TGTGCCAGCAGGTTATCCGGGGGACAGACCCAGTACTTC. Amino acids: CASRLSGGQTQYF.

The chain couples TRBV11-2 to TRBJ1-1; D is undetermined. CDR1 SGHAT and CDR2 FQNNGV come from the germline V gene. CDR3 length equals 14 residues. Deletions cut 3 bases from V and 1 base from J, with 9 bases between. The CDR3 is CASSFFRTNTEAFF. The CDR3 DNA sequence: TGTGCCAGCAGCTTCTTTCGGACGAACACTGAAGCTTTCTTT.

The chain links TRBV4-3 to TRBJ2-3; 7 nucleotides line up with TRBD2. Unmatched junction bases numbered 7, after V lost 1 base and J lost 3 bases. CDR3 length equals 16 residues. Germline lookup yields CDR1 LGHNA and CDR2 YSLEER. The CDR3, as DNA: TGCGCCAGCAGCCAAGGATTGCGGGGGTTGACAGATACGCAGTATTTT. It is translated as CASSQGLRGLTDTQYF.

About this clonotype itself: It may be a read error: a sequence one base away is much more abundant. The V gene is TRBV28, the J gene TRBJ2-1, with D perhaps matching TRBD2 (7 bases). The CDR3 contains 16 residues. Germline V gene data show CDR1 as MDHEN and CDR2 as SYDVKM. V shed 4 bases and J shed 5 bases, with 18 bases lying between them. The CDR3 is CASSSGGRGRDNEQFF. The CDR3 nucleotides are TGTGCCAGCAGTTCGGGGGGCCGGGGCAGGGACAATGAGCAGTTCTTC.

This clonotype has a handful of counts. A much more abundant neighbour one base away suggests this may be a read error. This chain uses TRBV6-1 with TRBJ2-1; 9 positions agree with TRBD2. The CDR3 spans 16 residues. Trimming cost V 3 bases and J 13 bases; bases outside gene matches: 16. Germline CDR1 MNHNS, CDR2 SASEGT. The CDR3 DNA is TGTGCCAGCAGTGAGGGCGCACTAGCGGGCAAAGAGACCCAGTTCTTC. Translation gives CASSEGALAGKETQFF.

Comments on this clonotype: A much larger clone lies one base from this, so it may be a read error. The CDR3 here is CTSRPGGVDEKLFF. DNA of the CDR3: TGCACCAGCAGACCCGGAGGGGTAGATGAAAAACTGTTTTTT. This chain uses TRBV5-1 with TRBJ1-4; the D gene is possibly TRBD1 (5 bases). The CDR3 runs 14 residues. Germline assignment: CDR1 SGHRS and CDR2 YFSETQ.

This clonotype was counted many times. This CDR3 is CSVRDLPYEQYF. The CDR3 DNA is TGCAGCGTCCGGGACCTACCTTACGAGCAGTACTTC. The genes are TRBV29-1 and TRBJ2-7; the D gene could be TRBD1 or TRBD2 (5 bases each). V dropped 6 bases and J dropped 4 bases, with 13 bases sitting between them. The CDR3 totals 12 residues. Germline V gives CDR1 SQVTM, CDR2 ANQGSEA.

On this clonotype: One end of the junction does not line up with germline, which may come from a read error. This chain links TRBV11-2 with TRBJ2-4; D assignment may be TRBD1 or TRBD2 (5 bases each). With the DNA end fitting TRBJ2-7 better, the J assignment may be wrong. The germline gives CDR1 SGHAT, CDR2 FQNNGV. The CDR3 covers 14 residues. DNA for the CDR3: TGTGCCAGCAGGTACGGGACCACTTCCTCCGAGCAGTACTTC. Protein product: CASRYGTTSSEQYF.

As concerns this clonotype: An end of the junction does not agree with germline; a read error may underlie this. The V gene is TRBV6-5, the J gene TRBJ1-6; D is perhaps TRBD1 (5 bases). The germline V gene has CDR1 MNHEY and CDR2 SVGAGI. CDR3 length: 12 amino acids. Here the CDR3 reads CASTDGTSPPHF. The CDR3 DNA follows: TGTGCCAGCACCGATGGGACTTCACCCCCCCACTTT.

A few counts support this clonotype. Since a much larger clone is just one base distant, this may be a read error. CDR3 sequence reads: CAVSAGTPGTQYF. The CDR3 DNA sequence: TGTGCCGTCAGTGCGGGCACCCCGGGGACCCAGTACTTC. The V gene is TRBV10-3, the J gene TRBJ2-5; D possibly corresponds to TRBD2 (5 bases). Germline V gene lookup returns CDR1 ENHRY and CDR2 SYGVKD. The CDR3 contains 13 residues.

For this clonotype: Just one base apart from a much larger clone, this may be a read error. The chain has TRBV5-1 and TRBJ2-4; D perhaps matches TRBD1 (6 bases). The J call may be incorrect, as the DNA end agrees better with TRBJ2-7. The CDR3 totals 12 residues. CDR1 is SGHRS and CDR2 is YFSETQ in the germline V gene. CDR3 residues: CASNIDRLEQYF. The CDR3 DNA reads as TGCGCCAGCAATATCGACAGGCTCGAGCAGTACTTC.

The chain carries TRBV5-1 and TRBJ2-2; tentative D call: TRBD1 (6 bases). The CDR3 sequence is 14 residues long. V was clipped by 5 bases and J by 1 base, with 9 bases between them. The germline V gene encodes CDR1 SGHRS and CDR2 YFSETQ. CDR3 amino acids: CASRWTENTGELFF. CDR3 DNA: TGCGCCAGCAGGTGGACAGAGAACACCGGGGAGCTGTTTTTT.

This clonotype was seen just once. The gene calls are TRBV7-2 and TRBJ1-2; D is uncertain. V was pared by 5 bases and J by 8 bases, with 15 bases between. Germline V gene data show CDR1 as SGHTA and CDR2 as FQGNSA. The CDR3 runs to 13 residues. The CDR3 DNA sequence: TGTGCCAGCAGCCACCTCTCCAATTCGGGCTACACCTTC. Amino acids: CASSHLSNSGYTF.

Of note for this clonotype: This may be a read error, as it is one base from a much larger clone. V is TRBV7-2 and J is TRBJ1-4, with 8 bases lining up with TRBD1. Germline assignment: CDR1 SGHTA and CDR2 FQGNSA. There are 14 residues in the CDR3. V trimming: 5 bases; J trimming: 4 bases; junction bases outside the gene matches: 3. Here the CDR3 reads CASSPTGVNEKLFF. The CDR3 nucleotides are TGTGCCAGCAGCCCGACAGGGGTTAATGAAAAACTGTTTTTT.

In its sample, this clonotype was seen a few times. The junction departs from germline at one end; a sequencing error may be responsible. V and J are TRBV18 and TRBJ1-6; D call uncertain. This CDR3 region has 14 residues. The germline V gene encodes CDR1 KGHSH and CDR2 LQKENI. The CDR3 spells CASSPLDYNSPLHF. For the CDR3, the DNA is TGTGCCAGCTCACCATTGGATTATAATTCGCCCCTCCACTTT.

J is TRBJ2-1 and V is TRBV20-1; the D gene is possibly TRBD1 (6 bases). With 0 bases removed from V and 3 bases from J, the gap between germline ends came to 12 bases. Germline V gene data show CDR1 as DFQATT and CDR2 as SNEGSKA (reference sequence). The CDR3 runs 15 residues. DNA for the CDR3: TGCAGTGCTAGAGATTCGGCAGGGGTCTACAATGAGCAGTTCTTC. Its translation is CSARDSAGVYNEQFF.

This clonotype has only a few counts. Here the CDR3 DNA reads TGTACCAGCGGCCGGCCGAACACTGAAGCTTTCTTT. Protein: CTSGRPNTEAFF. The genes are TRBV7-2 and TRBJ1-1; D ambiguous. CDR3 length: 12 residues. Trimming left V 8 bases short and J 1 base short, with 8 bases between. Germline CDR1 SGHTA, CDR2 FQGNSA.

Ten or more counts support this clonotype. This chain connects TRBV6-2 or TRBV6-3 to TRBJ2-1, with TRBD1 matching 12 bases. V shed 7 bases, J shed 10 bases, and the junction held 8 bases outside the gene matches. Germline CDR1 reads MNHEY; CDR2 reads SVGEGT. The CDR3 contains 14 residues. Written as DNA, the CDR3 is TGTGCCAGCAACCGGGACAGGGGGCCGGGGGAGCAGTTCTTC. It specifies CASNRDRGPGEQFF.

This clonotype occurred a few times. The chain combines TRBV6-6 with TRBJ1-3; D uncertain. Trimming shortened V by 4 bases and J by 2 bases, and 12 bases separated the two germline ends. The CDR3 runs 15 residues. Germline V gene data show CDR1 as MNHNY and CDR2 as SVGAGI (reference sequence). CDR3 sequence reads: CASSFKPWTGNTIYF. CDR3 nucleotide sequence: TGTGCCAGCAGTTTCAAACCCTGGACTGGAAACACCATATATTTT.

The chain has TRBV5-5 and TRBJ2-1; no reliable D call. The CDR3 runs 15 residues. The germline V and J ends were trimmed by 4 bases and 0 bases, with 11 bases remaining between them. Germline V gene sequence: CDR1 SGHKS, CDR2 YYEKEE (reference sequence). CDR3 region: CASSPTVSSYNEQFF. CDR3 sequence (DNA): TGTGCCAGCAGCCCCACAGTGAGCTCCTACAATGAGCAGTTCTTC.

A few counts support this clonotype. The chain uses TRBV20-1 and TRBJ2-2; 7 bases are shared with TRBD2. CDR3 length equals 13 residues. The germline CDR1 and CDR2 sequences are DFQATT and SNEGSKA (reference sequence). V trimming: 6 bases; J trimming: 4 bases; junction bases outside the gene matches: 5. CDR3 protein: CSASGAGTGELFF. In DNA form, the CDR3 reads TGCAGTGCGAGCGGGGCAGGCACCGGGGAGCTGTTTTTT.

Only a few counts were recorded for this clonotype. The chain recombines TRBV3-1 with TRBJ2-5; TRBD2 matches 7 bases. V dropped 5 bases and J dropped 5; count of bases not matched to a gene: 11. The CDR3 consists of 15 residues. Germline CDR1 is LGHDT and CDR2 is YNNKEL (reference sequence). The DNA for the CDR3 is TGTGCCAGCAGCTTCGGCGGGGGATTAGAGGAGACCCAGTACTTC. It specifies CASSFGGGLEETQYF.

This clonotype has more than one count but fewer than ten. V gene TRBV2 combines with J gene TRBJ2-5; TRBD2 aligns across 8 bases. The junction had 5 bases not matched to a gene; V was cut back by 6 bases and J by 5 bases. Germline CDR1 and CDR2: SNHLY and FYNNEI. The CDR3 spans 13 residues. CDR3: CASSAGLDETQYF. The CDR3 DNA follows: TGTGCCAGCAGCGCGGGACTAGACGAGACCCAGTACTTC.